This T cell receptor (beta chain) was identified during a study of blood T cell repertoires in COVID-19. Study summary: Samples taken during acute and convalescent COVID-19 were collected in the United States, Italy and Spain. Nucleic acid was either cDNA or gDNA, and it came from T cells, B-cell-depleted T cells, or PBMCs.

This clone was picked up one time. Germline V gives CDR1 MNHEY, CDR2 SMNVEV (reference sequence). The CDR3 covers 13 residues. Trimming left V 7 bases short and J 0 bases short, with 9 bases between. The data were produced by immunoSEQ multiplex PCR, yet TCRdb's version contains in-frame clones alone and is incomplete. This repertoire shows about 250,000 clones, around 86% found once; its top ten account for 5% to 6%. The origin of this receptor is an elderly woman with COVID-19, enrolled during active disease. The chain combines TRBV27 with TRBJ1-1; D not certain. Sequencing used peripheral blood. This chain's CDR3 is CASNALMNTEAFF. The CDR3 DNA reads TGTGCCAGCAATGCACTCATGAACACTGAAGCTTTCTTT.